This record covers a single TCR beta chain. Its matching antigen is unknown. The sample belongs to a study of shared clonotypes between healthy human individuals. Study observations and caveats: Sorted-subset sequencing was shown by rarefaction to be incomplete despite large depth.

The assay was immunoSEQ multiplex PCR, and TCRdb's table has in-frame clones only and misses some. The sample consists of around 2,000,000 clones, 85% to 95% of them appearing once. In the naive CD8 group, cells lacked CD45RO and were positively selected for CCR7, so terminally differentiated effector memory CD45RA+ cells were left out. Only Caucasian adults living in Nashville, Tennessee served as donors. Germline values: CDR1 SNHLY, CDR2 FYNNEI. Trimming cost V 6 bases and J 4 bases; bases outside gene matches: 11. The CDR3 is made up of 18 amino acids. Input material: naive CD8+ T cells sorted from blood. The chain couples TRBV2 to TRBJ2-3; 15 nucleotides line up with TRBD2. The clonotype originates from a man aged 18 to 30 in good health. CDR3 nucleotides: TGTGCCAGCAGAATGTGGGGGACTAGCGGGAGGAGTTCAGATACGCAGTATTTT. It specifies CASRMWGTSGRSSDTQYF.